Shown below are 15 T cell receptor beta chains from a single sample sequenced in a study of shared clonotypes between healthy human individuals. Clones were sequenced by immunoSEQ multiplex PCR, and TCRdb holds only the in-frame ones, with some missing. The profile shows about half a million clones, around three quarters of them singletons. The sequenced material came from PBMCs. These receptors originate from a woman aged 40-49 years in good health. Some clones in this sample may be carry-over from other donors' samples.

J is TRBJ2-5 and V is TRBV7-8; weak D call: TRBD1 (6 bases). Trimming cost V 0 bases and J 3 bases, with 11 bases left between them. The CDR3 spans 15 residues. The germline V gene has CDR1 SGHVS and CDR2 FQNEAQ. CDR3 region: CASSLADRPKETQYF. CDR3 DNA sequence: TGTGCCAGCAGCTTAGCAGACAGGCCTAAAGAGACCCAGTACTTC.

The gene calls are TRBV28 and TRBJ1-1; D may be TRBD1 (5 bases). V was shortened by 5 bases and J by 0 bases, with 13 bases between the two germline ends. The germline CDR1 and CDR2 sequences are MDHEN and SYDVKM. The CDR3 is made up of 15 amino acids. The CDR3 region is CASSPPGRLNTEAFF. The CDR3, as DNA: TGTGCCAGCAGTCCGCCGGGACGGTTGAACACTGAAGCTTTCTTT.

The chain carries TRBV6-6 and TRBJ2-7; D gene unclear. V lost 6 bases to trimming and J lost 1 base, with 10 bases between them. CDR3 length equals 13 residues. Per the germline V gene, CDR1 is MNHNY and CDR2 is SVGAGI (reference sequence). The CDR3 protein is CASRTADSYEQYF. The CDR3 DNA is TGTGCCAGCAGAACCGCGGATTCCTACGAGCAGTACTTC.

The V gene is TRBV28, the J gene TRBJ2-7, with 10 bases lining up with TRBD2. This CDR3 has 13 amino acids. Germline V gene lookup returns CDR1 MDHEN and CDR2 SYDVKM. V dropped 4 bases and J dropped 5; count of bases not matched to a gene: 2. CDR3 residues: CASSSSGSDEQYF. In DNA, the CDR3 is TGTGCCAGCAGTTCTAGCGGGAGCGACGAGCAGTACTTC.

The genes are TRBV6-1 and TRBJ2-7; D is possibly TRBD2 (7 bases). This CDR3 is 15 amino acids long. CDR1 is MNHNS, CDR2 SASEGT, per germline. V was clipped by 7 bases and J by 2 bases, with 18 bases between them. The CDR3 spells CASMGEGGKTYEQYF. In DNA form, the CDR3 reads TGTGCCAGCATGGGGGAGGGGGGTAAGACCTACGAGCAGTACTTC.

The chain joins TRBV28 to TRBJ2-1; D possibly corresponds to TRBD1 (6 bases). Germline lookup yields CDR1 MDHEN and CDR2 SYDVKM. The V end lost 7 bases, the J end lost 0 bases, and 16 bases lay between the germline ends. CDR3 length: 16 residues. The CDR3 DNA reads TGTGCCAGCACTGGGGGCACACAAAGCTCCTACAATGAGCAGTTCTTC. Its translation: CASTGGTQSSYNEQFF.

The rearrangement joins TRBV7-7 to TRBJ2-1; D not resolved. The CDR3 contains 13 residues. Trimming stripped 5 bases from V and 0 bases from J, with 5 bases between. CDR1 and CDR2 (germline): SSHAT, FNYEAQ (reference sequence). The CDR3 sequence is CASSASSYNEQFF. The CDR3, as DNA: TGTGCCAGCAGCGCGAGCTCCTACAATGAGCAGTTCTTC.

The DNA for the CDR3 is TGTGCCAGCAGCCAACTAGCGGGAGGGACCTACAATGAGCAGTTCTTC. Protein: CASSQLAGGTYNEQFF. This chain links TRBV4-2 with TRBJ2-1, with 12 bases matching TRBD2. The CDR3 covers 16 residues. In germline, CDR1 is LGHNA, CDR2 YNFKEQ. V lost 2 bases to trimming and J lost 2 bases; unmatched junction nucleotides: 1.

This chain links TRBV11-1 with TRBJ2-7, with 9 bases fitting TRBD2. Germline assignment: CDR1 SGHAT and CDR2 FQDESV (reference sequence). The CDR3 runs 14 residues. Trimming cost V 5 bases and J 3 bases; bases outside gene matches: 5. CDR3 region: CASSQGLANYEQYF. CDR3 bases: TGTGCCAGCAGCCAAGGACTAGCGAACTACGAGCAGTACTTC.

The rearrangement uses TRBV5-1 and TRBJ2-2, with 15 bases fitting TRBD2. The CDR3 is 16 amino acids. Trimming took 6 bases from V and 4 from J; bases not matched to a gene: 4. CDR1 and CDR2 from the germline V gene are SGHRS and YFSETQ. The CDR3 here is CASNGLAGGSTGELFF. The DNA of the CDR3 is TGCGCCAGCAACGGACTAGCGGGAGGGAGCACCGGGGAGCTGTTTTTT.

The chain employs TRBV27 and TRBJ1-3; no reliable D call. The V and J ends lost 7 bases and 2 bases respectively, with 18 bases between them. This CDR3 spans 16 amino acids. The germline V gene encodes CDR1 MNHEY and CDR2 SMNVEV (reference sequence). CDR3: CASTSSAPRAGNTIYF. The CDR3, as DNA: TGTGCCAGCACTTCCTCGGCCCCGAGGGCTGGAAACACCATATATTTT.

Here the CDR3 reads CSADRATDTQYF. In nucleotides, the CDR3 is TGCAGCGCAGACAGGGCTACAGATACGCAGTATTTT. V and J are TRBV29-1 and TRBJ2-3; 7 bases agree with TRBD1. The V segment lost 7 bases and the J segment 3 bases; nucleotides outside the gene matches: 4. This CDR3 has 12 amino acids. Germline-derived CDR1 and CDR2 are SQVTM and ANQGSEA.

The CDR3 DNA sequence: TGCGCCAGCAGCCCCCTTTCGGGACCTGCCTACGAGCAGTACTTC. This translates into CASSPLSGPAYEQYF. This rearrangement joins TRBV5-1 to TRBJ2-7, with D possibly called TRBD1 or TRBD2 (5 bases each). Looked up from germline, CDR1 is SGHRS and CDR2 is YFSETQ. The V end lost 4 bases, the J end lost 2 bases, and 16 bases lay between the germline ends. The CDR3 loop spans 15 amino acids.

The V call is TRBV18, the J call TRBJ2-3, with TRBD1 matching 7 bases. Germline V gives CDR1 KGHSH, CDR2 LQKENI. The CDR3 consists of 15 residues. V shed 1 base and J 1 base; nucleotides not matched to a gene: 2. DNA of the CDR3: TGTGCCAGCTCACCACTTACAGGGGGCACAGATACGCAGTATTTT. Translating it yields CASSPLTGGTDTQYF.

CDR3 DNA: TGTGCCAGCAGCTTAGGGTTCTACACAGATACGCAGTATTTT. Translation gives CASSLGFYTDTQYF. The chain links TRBV7-3 to TRBJ2-3, with no clear D. From germline, CDR1 is SGHTA and CDR2 FQGTGA. The CDR3 contains 14 residues. V was pared by 2 bases and J by 2 bases, with 8 bases between.